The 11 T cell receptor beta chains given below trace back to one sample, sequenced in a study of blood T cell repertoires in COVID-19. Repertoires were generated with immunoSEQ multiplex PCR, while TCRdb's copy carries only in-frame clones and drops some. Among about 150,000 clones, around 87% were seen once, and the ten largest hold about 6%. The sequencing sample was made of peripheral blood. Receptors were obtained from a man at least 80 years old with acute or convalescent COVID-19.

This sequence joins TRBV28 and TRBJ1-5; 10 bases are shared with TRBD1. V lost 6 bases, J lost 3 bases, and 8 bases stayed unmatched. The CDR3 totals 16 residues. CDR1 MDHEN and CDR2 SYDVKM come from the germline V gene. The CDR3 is CASRPMDRGYNQPQHF. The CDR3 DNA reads TGTGCCAGCAGACCAATGGACAGGGGGTACAATCAGCCCCAGCATTTT.

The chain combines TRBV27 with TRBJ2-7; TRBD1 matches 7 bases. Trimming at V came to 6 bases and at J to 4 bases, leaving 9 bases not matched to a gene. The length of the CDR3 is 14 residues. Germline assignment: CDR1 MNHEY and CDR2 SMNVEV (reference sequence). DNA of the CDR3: TGTGCCAGCAGCCGCTCGACAGGGCGGTACGAGCAGTACTTC. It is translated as CASSRSTGRYEQYF.

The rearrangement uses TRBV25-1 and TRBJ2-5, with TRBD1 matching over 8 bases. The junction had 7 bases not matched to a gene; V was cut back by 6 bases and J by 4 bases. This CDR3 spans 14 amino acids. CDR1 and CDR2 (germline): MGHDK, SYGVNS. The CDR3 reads CASSHGQGRETQYF. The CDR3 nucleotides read TGTGCCAGCAGCCACGGACAGGGTCGAGAGACCCAGTACTTC.

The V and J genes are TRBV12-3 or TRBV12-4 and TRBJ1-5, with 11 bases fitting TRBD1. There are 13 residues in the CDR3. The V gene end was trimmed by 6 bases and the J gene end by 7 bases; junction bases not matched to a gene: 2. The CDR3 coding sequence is TGTGCCAGCAGGCGGACAGGGGGCCAGCCCCAGCATTTT. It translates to CASRRTGGQPQHF.

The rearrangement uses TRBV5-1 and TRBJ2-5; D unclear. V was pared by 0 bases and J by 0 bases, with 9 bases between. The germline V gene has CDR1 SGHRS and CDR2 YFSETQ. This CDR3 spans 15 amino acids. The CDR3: CASSLGQAYQETQYF. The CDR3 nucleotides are TGCGCCAGCAGCTTGGGCCAGGCATACCAAGAGACCCAGTACTTC. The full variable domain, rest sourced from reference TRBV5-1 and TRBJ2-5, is KAGVTQTPRYLIKTRGQQVTLSCSPISGHRSVSWYQQTPGQGLQFLFEYFSETQRNKGNFPGRFSGRQFSNSRSEMNVSTLELGDSALYLCASSLGQAYQETQYFGPGTRLLVL.

In DNA, the CDR3 is TGTGCCAGCAGTTACTCGACAGGGATCAATTCACCCCTCCACTTT. It codes for CASSYSTGINSPLHF. The V and J genes are TRBV6-5 and TRBJ1-6, with 7 bases lining up with TRBD1. There are 15 residues in the CDR3. V lost 0 bases and J lost 7; bases outside the gene matches: 3. Germline-derived CDR1 and CDR2 are MNHEY and SVGAGI.

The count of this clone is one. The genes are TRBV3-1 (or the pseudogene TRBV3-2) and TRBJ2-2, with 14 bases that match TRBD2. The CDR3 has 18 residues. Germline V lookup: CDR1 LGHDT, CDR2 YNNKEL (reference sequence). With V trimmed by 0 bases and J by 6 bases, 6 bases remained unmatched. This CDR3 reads CASSQEGLAGVGAGELFF. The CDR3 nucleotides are TGTGCCAGCAGCCAAGAGGGACTAGCGGGAGTGGGGGCCGGGGAGCTGTTTTTT.

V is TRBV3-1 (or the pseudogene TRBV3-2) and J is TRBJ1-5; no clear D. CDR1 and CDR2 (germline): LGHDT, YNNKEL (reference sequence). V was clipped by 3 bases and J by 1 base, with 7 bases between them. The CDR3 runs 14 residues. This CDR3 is CASSHGGSNQPQHF. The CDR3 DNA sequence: TGTGCCAGCAGCCATGGAGGCAGCAATCAGCCCCAGCATTTT.

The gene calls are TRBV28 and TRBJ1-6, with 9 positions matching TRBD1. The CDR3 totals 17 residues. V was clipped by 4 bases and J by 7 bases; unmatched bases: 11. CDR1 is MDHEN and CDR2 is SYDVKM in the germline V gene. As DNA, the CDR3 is TGTGCCAGCAGTTCGATCACAGGGGGCTCTTTGAATTCACCCCTCCACTTT. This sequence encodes CASSSITGGSLNSPLHF.

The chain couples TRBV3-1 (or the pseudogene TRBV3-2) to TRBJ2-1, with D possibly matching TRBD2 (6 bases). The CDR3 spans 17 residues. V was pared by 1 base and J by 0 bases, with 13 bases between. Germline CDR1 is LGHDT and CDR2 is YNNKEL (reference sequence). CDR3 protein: CASSQGGPGASYNEQFF. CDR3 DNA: TGTGCCAGCAGCCAAGGAGGTCCGGGAGCCTCCTACAATGAGCAGTTCTTC.

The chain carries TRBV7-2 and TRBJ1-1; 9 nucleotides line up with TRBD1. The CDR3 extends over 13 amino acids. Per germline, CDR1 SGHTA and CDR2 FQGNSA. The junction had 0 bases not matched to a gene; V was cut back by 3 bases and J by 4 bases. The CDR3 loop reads CASSLTGGTEAFF. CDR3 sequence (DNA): TGTGCCAGCAGCTTGACAGGGGGCACTGAAGCTTTCTTT.